These T cell receptor beta chains were read from a single sample in a study of cytomegalovirus exposure and HLA in healthy donors. Sequencing used immunoSEQ multiplex PCR; TCRdb keeps in-frame clones, though not all of them. Of 130,000 or so clones listed, around nine tenths are singletons. The sequenced sample was PBMCs. The receptors were sampled from a woman aged 25-40 years in good health and CMV-seronegative. Both conserved end residues are part of each CDR3. The order of the fields is V gene, J gene, CDR3 protein.

v_gene: TRBV18
j_gene: TRBJ2-2
CDR3aa: CASSPRQGTGELFF

v_gene: TRBV20-1
j_gene: TRBJ1-1
CDR3aa: CSARETVSAFF

v_gene: TRBV5-8
j_gene: TRBJ2-5
CDR3aa: CASSPGTVPETQYF

v_gene: TRBV9
j_gene: TRBJ2-1
CDR3aa: CASSALRDRHNEQFF

v_gene: TRBV7-2
j_gene: TRBJ2-2
CDR3aa: CASRSRSAGELFF

v_gene: TRBV4-1
j_gene: TRBJ2-1
CDR3aa: CASSQGDGRGYNEQFF

v_gene: TRBV19
j_gene: TRBJ2-3
CDR3aa: CASSPRDTGYGDTQYF

v_gene: TRBV28
j_gene: TRBJ2-7
CDR3aa: CASSTAQGRGYYEQYF

v_gene: TRBV7-8
j_gene: TRBJ2-7
CDR3aa: CASSLGGGGGGYEQYF

v_gene: TRBV15
j_gene: TRBJ2-5
CDR3aa: CATSRGSVTGQALYQETQYF

v_gene: TRBV2
j_gene: TRBJ1-1
CDR3aa: CASTPAVRAGYTEAFF

v_gene: TRBV15
j_gene: TRBJ1-1
CDR3aa: CATSRTTPNTEAFF

v_gene: TRBV2
j_gene: TRBJ1-2
CDR3aa: CASNPGPGGYTF

v_gene: TRBV11-2
j_gene: TRBJ2-5
CDR3aa: CASSLGETGGLGETQYF

v_gene: TRBV2
j_gene: TRBJ2-5
CDR3aa: CASSESRDRGRGKTQYF

v_gene: TRBV30
j_gene: TRBJ2-1
CDR3aa: CAWSNGWVNEQFF

v_gene: TRBV6-5
j_gene: TRBJ1-1
CDR3aa: CASSSDSLNTEAFF

v_gene: TRBV4-1
j_gene: TRBJ2-3
CDR3aa: CASSRIQGASDTQYF

v_gene: TRBV4-3
j_gene: TRBJ2-3
CDR3aa: CASSPRREDTQYF

v_gene: TRBV4-1
j_gene: TRBJ2-1
CDR3aa: CASSQLTSGRFNEQFF

v_gene: TRBV4-2
j_gene: TRBJ2-3
CDR3aa: CASSQGGTGVWGFGVQYF

v_gene: TRBV6-1
j_gene: TRBJ1-2
CDR3aa: CANRLVFLFGGYTF

v_gene: TRBV7-9
j_gene: TRBJ2-3
CDR3aa: CASSLRDSAGLTDTQYF

v_gene: TRBV9
j_gene: TRBJ2-2
CDR3aa: CASSVRGPGELFF

v_gene: TRBV28
j_gene: TRBJ1-5
CDR3aa: CASRTNDRGLRNQPQHF

v_gene: TRBV10-2
j_gene: TRBJ1-5
CDR3aa: CASKFTQADNQPQHF

v_gene: TRBV6-6
j_gene: TRBJ1-4
CDR3aa: CASSRPGDAFSEKLFF

v_gene: TRBV5-1
j_gene: TRBJ1-5
CDR3aa: CASSEGTGSNQPQHF

v_gene: TRBV19
j_gene: TRBJ1-2
CDR3aa: CASSIRQSTLYGYTF

v_gene: TRBV7-6
j_gene: TRBJ1-2
CDR3aa: CASSLYDRNDDYGYTF

v_gene: TRBV7-2
j_gene: TRBJ2-7
CDR3aa: CASSPGQGVKEQYF

v_gene: TRBV28
j_gene: TRBJ2-3
CDR3aa: CASSLLSGRDTQYF

v_gene: TRBV5-1
j_gene: -
CDR3aa: CASSLERDSSYEQYF

v_gene: TRBV7-2
j_gene: TRBJ2-3
CDR3aa: CASSLGAGVFRDTQYF

v_gene: TRBV9
j_gene: TRBJ2-1
CDR3aa: CASSVGGGSYNEQFF

v_gene: TRBV28
j_gene: TRBJ2-7
CDR3aa: CASSSPRFGGALSEQYF

v_gene: TRBV9
j_gene: TRBJ2-1
CDR3aa: CASSVAGNEQFF

v_gene: TRBV5-3
j_gene: TRBJ1-2
CDR3aa: CARSSPPARGYFDGYTF

v_gene: TRBV4-2
j_gene: TRBJ2-2
CDR3aa: CASSPTGVTGELFF

v_gene: TRBV4-3
j_gene: TRBJ1-4
CDR3aa: CASSRGRAFATNEKLFF

v_gene: TRBV7-6
j_gene: TRBJ2-3
CDR3aa: CASSLAGGRLTDTQYF

v_gene: TRBV30
j_gene: TRBJ2-7
CDR3aa: CAWGTSGGSYEQYF

v_gene: TRBV19
j_gene: TRBJ2-7
CDR3aa: CASSYGTGEVYEQYF

v_gene: TRBV28
j_gene: TRBJ1-6
CDR3aa: CASSPGQTNSPLHF

v_gene: TRBV7-9
j_gene: TRBJ2-5
CDR3aa: CASSLGLAGGPKETQYF

v_gene: TRBV7-2
j_gene: TRBJ2-7
CDR3aa: CASSLPPSEQYF

v_gene: TRBV28
j_gene: TRBJ2-2
CDR3aa: CAISQFAGALGTGELFF

v_gene: TRBV6-5
j_gene: TRBJ2-1
CDR3aa: CASSYFARLADNEQFF

v_gene: TRBV7-8
j_gene: TRBJ2-3
CDR3aa: CASSYTGGTDTQYF

v_gene: TRBV4-3
j_gene: TRBJ2-1
CDR3aa: CASSPLGAGGPGEQFF

v_gene: TRBV9
j_gene: TRBJ2-2
CDR3aa: CASSVEAPDRGHTNTGELFF

v_gene: TRBV10-3
j_gene: TRBJ2-3
CDR3aa: CAISGGQGADTQYF

v_gene: TRBV4-1
j_gene: TRBJ2-2
CDR3aa: CASSQGEGASRRIPGELFF

v_gene: TRBV27
j_gene: TRBJ2-7
CDR3aa: CASRSSRGRYEQYF

v_gene: TRBV7-2
j_gene: TRBJ2-7
CDR3aa: CASRQTGGFSYEQYF

v_gene: TRBV7-2
j_gene: TRBJ1-5
CDR3aa: CASQGPNQPQHF

v_gene: TRBV29-1
j_gene: TRBJ2-5
CDR3aa: CSVGGASGRETQYF

v_gene: TRBV28
j_gene: TRBJ1-5
CDR3aa: CASSLSRWSEGNQPQHF

v_gene: TRBV7-2
j_gene: TRBJ1-1
CDR3aa: CASSSRGGGSTEAFF